The 9 T cell receptor beta chains given below trace back to one sample, sequenced in a study of T cell responses to AZD1222 COVID-19 vaccine. Assay used: immunoSEQ multiplex PCR; TCRdb lists only in-frame clones, some missing. The table includes over 100,000 clones, roughly 91% detected once. The material was peripheral blood, obtained 28 days after the second AZD1222 dose. The receptors here all came from an adult who received the AZD1222 COVID-19 vaccine.

The V call is TRBV7-2, the J call TRBJ2-7; D gene unclear. Per the germline V gene, CDR1 is SGHTA and CDR2 is FQGNSA. Trimming took off 5 bases at V and 2 bases at J, with 13 bases between the two ends. The CDR3 extends over 14 amino acids. The DNA for the CDR3 is TGTGCCAGCAGCCCAAATAGGGAAGCCTACGAGCAGTACTTC. Protein product: CASSPNREAYEQYF.

This sequence joins TRBV6-1 and TRBJ1-2; tentatively, D is TRBD1 (6 bases). CDR3 length equals 15 residues. V lost 0 bases to trimming and J lost 0 bases, with 8 bases between them. Germline CDR1 reads MNHNS; CDR2 reads SASEGT. CDR3: CASSEAGGANYGYTF. The CDR3, as DNA: TGTGCCAGCAGTGAAGCTGGGGGCGCTAACTATGGCTACACCTTC.

This rearrangement joins TRBV29-1 to TRBJ1-1; 9 bases fit TRBD1. The J segment lost 0 bases and the V segment lost 4 bases, leaving 6 bases of the junction unmatched. The CDR3 runs to 15 residues. Germline CDR1 SQVTM, CDR2 ANQGSEA. The CDR3 sequence is CSVAPGQGMNTEAFF. The DNA for the CDR3 is TGCAGCGTTGCCCCTGGACAGGGGATGAACACTGAAGCTTTCTTT.

The chain employs TRBV27 and TRBJ1-3, with D possibly matching TRBD1 (5 bases). This CDR3 comprises 14 residues. Germline loops: CDR1 MNHEY, CDR2 SMNVEV (reference sequence). Trimming removed 4 bases from V and 4 bases from J, with 11 bases in between. The CDR3 sequence is CASSSGGIGNTIYF. The CDR3 DNA reads as TGTGCCAGCAGTTCCGGGGGGATCGGAAACACCATATATTTT.

This clone was observed a single time. The chain joins TRBV7-2 to TRBJ2-1; weak D call: TRBD1 (6 bases). V lost 1 base and J 7 bases, leaving 17 bases between the germline ends. CDR3 length: 16 amino acids. CDR1 and CDR2 (germline): SGHTA, FQGNSA. Written as DNA, the CDR3 is TGTGCCAGCAGCTTAGATTTGCTCTTAGGGGGAAATGAGCAGTTCTTC. Amino acids: CASSLDLLLGGNEQFF.

This chain links TRBV5-4 with TRBJ2-2, with TRBD1 matching 8 bases. The V segment lost 1 base and the J segment 4 bases; nucleotides outside the gene matches: 0. The CDR3 covers 14 residues. Germline V gene sequence: CDR1 SGHNT, CDR2 YYREEE (reference sequence). The CDR3 sequence: CASSLTGGTGELFF. The CDR3 DNA is TGTGCCAGCAGCTTGACAGGGGGCACCGGGGAGCTGTTTTTT.

The V call is TRBV3-1 (or the pseudogene TRBV3-2), the J call TRBJ1-4, with D unresolved. Trimming cost V 6 bases and J 7 bases, with 21 bases left between them. Germline V lookup: CDR1 LGHDT, CDR2 YNNKEL (reference sequence). This CDR3 has 16 residues. Here the CDR3 DNA reads TGTGCCAGCAGGCAAAGTGCATTAGGGCATACTGAAAAACTGTTTTTT. The encoded protein is CASRQSALGHTEKLFF.

This chain uses TRBV28 with TRBJ1-1; D unclear. Germline V gives CDR1 MDHEN, CDR2 SYDVKM. This CDR3 has 11 amino acids. V lost 6 bases and J 4 bases, leaving 6 bases between the germline ends. CDR3 loop: CASRRGTEAFF. The CDR3 DNA is TGTGCCAGCAGACGGGGCACTGAAGCTTTCTTT.

The genes are TRBV6-5 and TRBJ1-1; 9 bases are a match to TRBD1. This CDR3 is built from 14 residues. V gave up 8 bases and J gave up 4 bases; unmatched junction bases: 8. Germline loops: CDR1 MNHEY, CDR2 SVGAGI. CDR3 residues: CASGQTGGSTEAFF. In DNA form, the CDR3 reads TGTGCCAGCGGACAGACAGGGGGAAGCACTGAAGCTTTCTTT.